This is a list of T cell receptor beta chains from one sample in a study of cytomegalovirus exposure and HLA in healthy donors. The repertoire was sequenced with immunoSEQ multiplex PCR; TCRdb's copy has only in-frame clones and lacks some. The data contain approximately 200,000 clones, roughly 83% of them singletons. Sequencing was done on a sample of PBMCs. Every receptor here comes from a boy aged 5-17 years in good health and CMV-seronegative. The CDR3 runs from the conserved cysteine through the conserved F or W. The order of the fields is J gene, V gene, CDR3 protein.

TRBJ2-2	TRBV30	CAWSVTRGNRELFF
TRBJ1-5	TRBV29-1	CSVGGGNQPQHF
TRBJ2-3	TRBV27	CASSLRVLAGALDTQYF
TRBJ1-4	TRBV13	CASSLYRNEKLFF
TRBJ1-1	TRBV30	CAWSILTGGAFF
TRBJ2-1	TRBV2	CASATSGQGDSNEQFF
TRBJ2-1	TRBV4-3	CASSQVGWLAGNEQFF
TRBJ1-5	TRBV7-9	CASSLETHQPQHF
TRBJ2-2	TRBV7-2	CASSLRGQGAANTGELFF
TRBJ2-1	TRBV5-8	CASSSGAEQFF
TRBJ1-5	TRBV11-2	CASSAHSNQPQHF
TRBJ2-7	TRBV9	CASSVAGGRYEQYF
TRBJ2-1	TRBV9	CASTGNYNEQFF
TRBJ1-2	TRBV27	CASSLYPRGNYGYTF
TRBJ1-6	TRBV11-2	CASSARSLGQNSPLHF
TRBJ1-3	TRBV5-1	CASSADRGTSGNTIYF
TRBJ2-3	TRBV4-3	CASSQEGDKSVTDTQYF
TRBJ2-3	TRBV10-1	CASSESLGQRFVDTQYF
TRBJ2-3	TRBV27	CASSLPGIDTQYF
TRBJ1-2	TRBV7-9	CASSSMGGDLRANYGYTF
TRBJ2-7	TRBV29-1	CSVEDPLAGPLAEQYF
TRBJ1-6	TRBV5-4	CASSATRQGQTLHF
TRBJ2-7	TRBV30	CAWSVAPYEQYF
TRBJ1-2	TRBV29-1	CSVDFGGTF
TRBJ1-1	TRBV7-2	CASSVTGAQSTEAFF
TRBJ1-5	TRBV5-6	CASSTGGRTNNQPQHF
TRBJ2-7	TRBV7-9	CASSPAPSAYEQYF
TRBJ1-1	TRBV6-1	CASSEWGGWDTEAFF
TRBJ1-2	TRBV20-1	CSASYGYTF
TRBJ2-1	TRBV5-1	CASRPLASGRSNEQFF
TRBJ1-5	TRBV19	CASSIAFPLRSNQPQHF
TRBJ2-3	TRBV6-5	CASSYSPSGSIQRQYF
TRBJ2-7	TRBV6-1	CASRDRGRGTYEQYF
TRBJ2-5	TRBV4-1	CASSQRGKPETQYF
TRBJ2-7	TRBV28	CASSFGGASSYEQYF
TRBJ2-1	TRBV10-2	CASSESNRAGGNEQFF
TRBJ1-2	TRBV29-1	CSVAGFQYGYTF
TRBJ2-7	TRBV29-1	CSVDSGRNYEQYF
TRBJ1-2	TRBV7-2	CASSETNRFGYTF